This TCR beta chain was sequenced for a study of shared clonotypes between healthy human individuals. The study, taken as a whole, reports: Tissue TCR repertoires likely differ from these blood-only repertoires. Donor scarcity curtailed the genetic and exposure-history diversity represented herein.

Concerning this clone: Its antigen is not identified.

TCRdb's table, derived via immunoSEQ multiplex PCR, lists solely in-frame clones and lacks some. The sample records under 2.5 million clones, 85% to 95% being singletons. The CDR3 consists of 13 residues. Trimming removed 2 bases at V and 7 bases at J, with 12 bases between. CDR1 is KGHSH and CDR2 is LQKENI in the germline V gene. Donors were healthy HIV-negative adults without recently reported acute infections or vaccinations. The investigators split CD4+ cells into a CD45RA+ naive subset and a CD45RA-negative memory subset. The V call is TRBV18, the J call TRBJ2-7; D unresolved. The TCR originated in a young man in good health. Some clones in this sample may be carry-over from other donors' samples. The sequencing input was naive CD4+ T cells from PBMCs. Sample subset: CD45RA+ positively selected. The CDR3 loop is CASSPSLQDEQYF. The CDR3 coding sequence is TGTGCCAGCTCACCAAGTCTACAAGATGAGCAGTACTTC.